Described below is a single T cell receptor (beta chain) sequence and its context. Antigen unknown. The data originate from a study of blood T cells in healthy people across ages. Study-level findings and limits: Correlation between TCR beta diversity and naive T cell percentage was strong.

CDR3 size: 15 residues. Trimming removed 5 bases from V and 3 bases from J; junction bases left unmatched: 9. Through a sample-barcoded 5' primer and a J-beta primer mix, a second PCR was run for roughly 7 to 12 cycles. With 12 random nucleotides, a template-switch adaptor tagged each individual cDNA molecule. One entry per CDR3 protein results from TCRdb running MiXCR on the 5' RACE reads. The sample has 650,000 to 1,000,000 distinct CDR3 sequences; 30% to 45% are singletons. Material: blood. This TCR came from a man aged 18 to 35 in good health. This chain uses TRBV12-3 or TRBV12-4 with TRBJ1-1; 7 bases align to TRBD1. CDR3 DNA: TGTGCCAGCAGTACAGCGAGGGGGCCTTACACTGAAGCTTTCTTT. Amino acid sequence: CASSTARGPYTEAFF.